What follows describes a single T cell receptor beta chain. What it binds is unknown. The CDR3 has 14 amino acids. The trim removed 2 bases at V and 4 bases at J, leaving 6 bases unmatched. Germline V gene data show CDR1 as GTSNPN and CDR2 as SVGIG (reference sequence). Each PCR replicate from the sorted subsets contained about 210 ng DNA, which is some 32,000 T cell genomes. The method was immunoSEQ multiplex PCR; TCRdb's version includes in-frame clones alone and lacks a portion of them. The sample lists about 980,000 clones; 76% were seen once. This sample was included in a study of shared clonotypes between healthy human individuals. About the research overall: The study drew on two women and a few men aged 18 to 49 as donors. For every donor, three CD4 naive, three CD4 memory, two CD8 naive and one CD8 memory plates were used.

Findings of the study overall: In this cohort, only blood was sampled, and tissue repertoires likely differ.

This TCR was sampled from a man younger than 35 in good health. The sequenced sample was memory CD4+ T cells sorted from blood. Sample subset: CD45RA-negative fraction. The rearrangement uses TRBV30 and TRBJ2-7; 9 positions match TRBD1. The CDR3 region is CAWSRQGGFYEQYF. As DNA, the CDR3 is TGTGCCTGGAGTCGACAGGGGGGGTTTTACGAGCAGTACTTC.